Following are 20 T cell receptor beta chains from one sample sequenced in a study of blood T cell repertoires in COVID-19. This table comes from immunoSEQ multiplex PCR, and its TCRdb copy is limited to in-frame clones, with some not included. The sample lists some 520,000 clones; 75% to 90% were seen once. The material sequenced was peripheral blood. The origin of the receptors is a man aged 18 to 29 with COVID-19, enrolled during active disease.

CDR3 sequence reads: CASSGAGWGPSGNTIYF. CDR3 DNA: TGTGCCAGCAGCGGAGCCGGATGGGGCCCCTCTGGAAACACCATATATTTT. This sequence joins TRBV9 and TRBJ1-3, with a possible D match to TRBD1 (5 bases). Germline CDR1 SGDLS, CDR2 YYNGEE. The V end was cut by 3 bases, the J end by 0 bases, with 16 bases between. This CDR3 has 17 residues.

The chain joins TRBV7-9 to TRBJ1-1; D is possibly TRBD1 (6 bases). Per germline, CDR1 SEHNR and CDR2 FQNEAQ (reference sequence). This CDR3 comprises 14 residues. Trimming shortened V by 3 bases and J by 0 bases, and 8 bases separated the two germline ends. CDR3 region: CASSFTGMNTEAFF. CDR3 DNA: TGTGCCAGCAGCTTCACAGGGATGAACACTGAAGCTTTCTTT.

The chain recombines TRBV6-2 or TRBV6-3 with TRBJ2-5; possible D gene TRBD2, 5 bases. CDR3 length: 17 amino acids. Germline V gives CDR1 MNHEY, CDR2 SVGEGT. V was pared by 0 bases and J by 0 bases, with 14 bases between. CDR3 bases: TGTGCCAGCAGTTACTCCATATATGACGGGAACCAAGAGACCCAGTACTTC. It yields the protein CASSYSIYDGNQETQYF.

The chain is built from TRBV5-1 and TRBJ2-7; possibly TRBD1 for D (7 bases). V shed 4 bases and J shed 3 bases, with 11 bases lying between them. The germline V gene has CDR1 SGHRS and CDR2 YFSETQ. The CDR3 extends over 13 amino acids. Here the CDR3 reads CASSAGQFYEQYF. CDR3 sequence (DNA): TGCGCCAGCAGCGCGGGACAGTTCTACGAGCAGTACTTC.

The V gene is TRBV11-3, the J gene TRBJ2-5, with 12 bases aligning to TRBD2. CDR3 length equals 18 residues. Per germline, CDR1 SGHNT and CDR2 YENEEA. Trimming removed 1 base from V and 4 bases from J; junction bases left unmatched: 10. CDR3 region: CASSLGLAGVPVPETQYF. The CDR3 region has the DNA TGTGCCAGCAGCTTAGGACTAGCGGGAGTACCCGTACCAGAGACCCAGTACTTC.

The chain couples TRBV16 to TRBJ2-7, with 11 bases lining up with TRBD2. Per the germline V gene, CDR1 is KGHSY and CDR2 is FQNENV. The CDR3 totals 16 residues. The V and J ends lost 0 bases and 0 bases, in that order; junction bases with no gene match: 1. CDR3 loop: CASSQSGLAASYEQYF. The DNA of the CDR3 is TGTGCCAGCAGCCAATCGGGACTAGCGGCCTCCTACGAGCAGTACTTC.

The V call is TRBV5-1, the J call TRBJ1-1; the D is unclear. Germline V gives CDR1 SGHRS, CDR2 YFSETQ. The CDR3 loop spans 14 amino acids. V gave up 1 base and J gave up 1 base, with 8 bases separating them. Here the CDR3 DNA reads TGCGCCAGCAGCTTGTGGTCAGAGAACACTGAAGCTTTCTTT. Translation gives CASSLWSENTEAFF. Full variable domain (missing parts from reference TRBV5-1 and TRBJ1-1): KAGVTQTPRYLIKTRGQQVTLSCSPISGHRSVSWYQQTPGQGLQFLFEYFSETQRNKGNFPGRFSGRQFSNSRSEMNVSTLELGDSALYLCASSLWSENTEAFFGQGTRLTVV.

This rearrangement joins TRBV11-3 to TRBJ2-7; maybe TRBD2 (5 bases). V gave up 5 bases and J gave up 4 bases, with 21 bases separating them. In germline, CDR1 is SGHNT, CDR2 YENEEA. The CDR3 sequence is 16 residues long. CDR3 region: CASSLPGSLEPYEQYF. The CDR3 DNA sequence: TGTGCCAGCAGCCTCCCGGGGAGTCTCGAACCATACGAGCAGTACTTC. The full variable domain, in which reference TRBV11-3 and TRBJ2-7 provide the parts outside the CDR3, is EAGVVQSPRYKIIEKKQPVAFWCNPISGHNTLYWYLQNLGQGPELLIRYENEEAVDDSQLPKDRFSAERLKGVDSTLKIQPAELGDSAVYLCASSLPGSLEPYEQYFGPGTRLTVT.

The chain combines TRBV27 with TRBJ1-1; D is possibly TRBD1 (5 bases). With 3 bases removed from V and 5 bases from J, the gap between germline ends came to 13 bases. The CDR3 loop spans 14 amino acids. Germline assignment: CDR1 MNHEY and CDR2 SMNVEV (reference sequence). The CDR3 DNA is TGTGCCAGCAGTTTTTCTCAGGGTTGGACTGAAGCTTTCTTT. Protein: CASSFSQGWTEAFF.

The chain carries TRBV6-5 and TRBJ2-1; 10 nucleotides line up with TRBD2. Per the germline V gene, CDR1 is MNHEY and CDR2 is SVGAGI. The CDR3 is 14 amino acids. Trimming at V came to 7 bases and at J to 3 bases, leaving 3 bases not matched to a gene. The CDR3 is CASTLAGVYNEQFF. DNA of the CDR3: TGTGCCAGCACCCTAGCGGGGGTCTACAATGAGCAGTTCTTC.

The rearrangement links TRBV4-2 to TRBJ2-2; the D call may be TRBD1 or TRBD2 (6 bases each). CDR3 length equals 17 residues. Germline values: CDR1 LGHNA, CDR2 YNFKEQ. The ends were cut back, 7 bases at V and 0 bases at J, with 18 bases in the middle. The CDR3 protein is CASTGGRASANTGELFF. The CDR3 coding sequence is TGTGCCAGCACCGGGGGCCGGGCGAGCGCGAACACCGGGGAGCTGTTTTTT.

This clone was observed once. The chain has TRBV11-2 and TRBJ2-3; D call uncertain. V lost 4 bases to trimming and J lost 0 bases, with 8 bases between them. The CDR3 runs to 14 residues. The germline V gene encodes CDR1 SGHAT and CDR2 FQNNGV. The CDR3 sequence is CASSSRRSTDTQYF. CDR3 sequence (DNA): TGTGCCAGCAGCTCAAGGCGGAGCACAGATACGCAGTATTTT.

The chain combines TRBV5-1 with TRBJ1-4, with a tentative D call TRBD1 (5 bases). From germline, CDR1 is SGHRS and CDR2 YFSETQ. V shed 2 bases and J shed 0 bases, with 8 bases lying between them. This CDR3 has 15 residues. CDR3 loop: CASSFQGATNEKLFF. The DNA of the CDR3 is TGCGCCAGCAGCTTCCAGGGCGCAACTAATGAAAAACTGTTTTTT.

This rearrangement joins TRBV5-8 to TRBJ2-3; perhaps TRBD2 as D (6 bases). CDR1 is SGHTS, CDR2 YDEGEE, per germline. This CDR3 comprises 16 residues. V dropped 0 bases and J dropped 0 bases, with 11 bases sitting between them. The CDR3 reads CASSLGSGTSTDTQYF. CDR3 nucleotide sequence: TGTGCCAGCAGCTTGGGTAGCGGAACTAGCACAGATACGCAGTATTTT.

This clone was found many times. The chain combines TRBV21-1 with TRBJ2-3; the table's D call, TRBD2, has no DNA check behind it. TRBV21-1 is marked as a pseudogene. This CDR3 has 20 residues. This CDR3 is CASSLTGARTSVQAADTQYF. The CDR3 region has the DNA TGTGCCAGCAGCCTAACCGGGGCAAGAACTAGCGTTCAGGCCGCAGATACGCAGTATTTT.

This clone has just one count. The chain joins TRBV2 to TRBJ2-7; D remains ambiguous. Trimming took 3 bases from V and 4 from J, leaving 7 bases between them. The germline gives CDR1 SNHLY, CDR2 FYNNEI. CDR3 length equals 12 residues. In DNA form, the CDR3 reads TGTGCCAGCAGTGAGATGAGGTACGAGCAGTACTTC. Amino acid sequence: CASSEMRYEQYF.

The J gene is TRBJ2-7, the V gene TRBV30; TRBD1 might be the D (5 bases). The CDR3 is made up of 15 amino acids. Trimming stripped 5 bases from V and 3 bases from J, with 20 bases between. Germline V gives CDR1 GTSNPN, CDR2 SVGIG (reference sequence). DNA of the CDR3: TGTGCCTGGGGAGAAGGGTCAGGGTATAGCTACGAGCAGTACTTC. It codes for CAWGEGSGYSYEQYF.

The chain has TRBV2 and TRBJ2-7; TRBD1 is a possible D gene (6 bases). This CDR3 comprises 12 residues. The V end lost 6 bases, the J end lost 2 bases, and 8 bases lay between the germline ends. The germline gives CDR1 SNHLY, CDR2 FYNNEI. The CDR3 sequence: CASRRTAYEQYF. CDR3 DNA: TGTGCCAGCAGAAGGACAGCCTACGAGCAGTACTTC.

V is TRBV7-2 and J is TRBJ1-2; a possible D gene is TRBD1 (5 bases). This CDR3 is 15 amino acids long. Germline V gives CDR1 SGHTA, CDR2 FQGNSA. V gave up 1 base and J gave up 3 bases, with 12 bases separating them. Written as DNA, the CDR3 is TGTGCCAGCAGCTTAGTTCAGGGTATAGACTATGGCTACACCTTC. Translated: CASSLVQGIDYGYTF.

The chain has TRBV11-1 and TRBJ1-1, with 9 positions matching TRBD1. Germline CDR1 SGHAT, CDR2 FQDESV (reference sequence). J lost 1 base, V lost 5 bases, and 5 bases had no gene match. This CDR3 comprises 15 residues. The CDR3 region is CASSHWTGENTEAFF. The CDR3 nucleotides are TGTGCCAGCAGCCACTGGACAGGGGAGAACACTGAAGCTTTCTTT.